This T cell receptor (beta chain) originates from a study of blood T cell repertoires in COVID-19. Study context: Spain, Italy and the United States supplied samples that represented acute and convalescent COVID-19. PBMCs, B-cell-depleted T cells, or T cells were the source of the cDNA or gDNA that made up the material.

The repertoire was sequenced with immunoSEQ multiplex PCR; TCRdb's copy has only in-frame clones and lacks some. The sample holds 200,000 to 250,000 clones, roughly 92% seen once. The sequence came from a man aged 60 to 69 with COVID-19, enrolled during active disease. What was sequenced was peripheral blood.

CDR3 loop: CASQLAEGPDTQYF. The CDR3 nucleotides read TGTGCCAGCCAGTTAGCGGAGGGTCCAGATACGCAGTATTTT. The chain recombines TRBV18 with TRBJ2-3, with TRBD2 as a possible D gene (6 bases). The CDR3 extends over 14 amino acids. Germline CDR1 KGHSH, CDR2 LQKENI. V was cut by 8 bases and J by 4 bases, with 16 bases left in between.